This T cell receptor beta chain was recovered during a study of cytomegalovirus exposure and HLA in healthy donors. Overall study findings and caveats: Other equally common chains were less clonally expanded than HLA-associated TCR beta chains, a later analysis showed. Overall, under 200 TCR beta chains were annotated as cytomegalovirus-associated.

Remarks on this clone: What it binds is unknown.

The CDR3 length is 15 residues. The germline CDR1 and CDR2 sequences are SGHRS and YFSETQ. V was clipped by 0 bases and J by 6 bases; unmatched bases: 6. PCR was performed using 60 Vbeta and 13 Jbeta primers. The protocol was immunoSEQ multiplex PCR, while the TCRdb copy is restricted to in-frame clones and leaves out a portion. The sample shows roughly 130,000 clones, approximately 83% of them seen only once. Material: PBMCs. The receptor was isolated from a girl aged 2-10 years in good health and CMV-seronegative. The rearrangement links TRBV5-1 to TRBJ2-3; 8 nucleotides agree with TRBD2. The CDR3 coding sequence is TGCGCCAGCAGCTTGGGGGGACTAGAGTTGGATACGCAGTATTTT. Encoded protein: CASSLGGLELDTQYF.